Each of the 14 T cell receptor beta chains below was sequenced from the same sample in a study of T-cell memory formation after mild COVID-19. Via MiXCR, TCRdb re-called the 5' RACE reads, giving one row per CDR3 protein. The sample lists about 560,000 distinct CDR3 sequences; around 16% were seen once. What was sequenced was PBMCs or a T cell subset sorted from them (not recorded which). Receptor source: an adult woman who had mild COVID-19 (a few samples of this study predate the infection). Cell type and time point are not known.

This clonotype was detected only a few times. The genes are TRBV9 and TRBJ1-1; D remains ambiguous. The CDR3 runs to 16 residues. Germline values: CDR1 SGDLS, CDR2 YYNGEE. Deletions cut 2 bases from V and 1 base from J, with 15 bases between. This CDR3 reads CASSVDPREANTEAFF. In DNA form, the CDR3 reads TGTGCCAGCAGCGTCGACCCTAGGGAGGCGAACACTGAAGCTTTCTTT.

This clonotype was counted only a few times. V gene TRBV7-9 combines with J gene TRBJ1-6; D is unclear. Trimming pared 1 base from V and 8 bases from J, leaving 9 bases between. Per the germline V gene, CDR1 is SEHNR and CDR2 is FQNEAQ (reference sequence). CDR3 length: 14 residues. CDR3 amino acids: CASSLVGRDSPLHF. The CDR3 DNA reads as TGTGCCAGCAGCTTAGTAGGGCGGGATTCACCCCTCCACTTT.

This clonotype was recorded many times. V gene TRBV20-1 combines with J gene TRBJ2-7; D unclear. Trimming cost V 3 bases and J 0 bases, with 6 bases left between them. CDR3 length: 12 amino acids. Germline V gene lookup returns CDR1 DFQATT and CDR2 SNEGSKA (reference sequence). CDR3 amino acids: CSARSASYEQYF. The DNA of the CDR3 is TGCAGTGCTAGGAGTGCCTCCTACGAGCAGTACTTC.

The chain couples TRBV20-1 to TRBJ1-5; the D gene is possibly TRBD1 (5 bases). The CDR3 has 15 amino acids. Germline assignment: CDR1 DFQATT and CDR2 SNEGSKA (reference sequence). Trimming left V 0 bases short and J 3 bases short, with 12 bases between. In nucleotides, the CDR3 is TGCAGTGCTAGAGATCGACAGCCATTCAATCAGCCCCAGCATTTT. As protein: CSARDRQPFNQPQHF.

This chain uses TRBV7-9 with TRBJ2-3; D unclear. Germline-derived CDR1 and CDR2 are SEHNR and FQNEAQ (reference sequence). CDR3 length: 14 residues. V was shortened by 3 bases and J by 1 base, with 8 bases between the two germline ends. The CDR3, as DNA: TGTGCCAGCAGCTTCGTGAGTGGCACAGATACGCAGTATTTT. Amino acids: CASSFVSGTDTQYF.

The gene calls are TRBV5-5 and TRBJ2-7, with a possible D match to TRBD2 (6 bases). Trimming left V 4 bases short and J 0 bases short, with 14 bases between. There are 15 residues in the CDR3. Germline V gene data show CDR1 as SGHKS and CDR2 as YYEKEE (reference sequence). CDR3 sequence: CASSQEGFGSYEQYF. For the CDR3, the DNA is TGTGCCAGCAGCCAGGAGGGGTTCGGCTCCTACGAGCAGTACTTC.

This clonotype was observed a few times. The chain is built from TRBV24-1 and TRBJ2-2; 8 nucleotides match TRBD1. Germline values: CDR1 KGHDR, CDR2 SFDVKD. This CDR3 spans 16 amino acids. The V segment lost 4 bases and the J segment 3 bases; nucleotides outside the gene matches: 6. The CDR3 spells CATSDPYRGDTGELFF. In DNA, the CDR3 is TGTGCCACCAGTGACCCGTACAGGGGGGACACCGGGGAGCTGTTTTTT.

This clonotype was seen more than once but under ten times. J is TRBJ2-3 and V is TRBV18; 7 bases agree with TRBD2. V trimming: 3 bases; J trimming: 2 bases; junction bases outside the gene matches: 11. Germline-derived CDR1 and CDR2 are KGHSH and LQKENI. This CDR3 has 17 amino acids. For the CDR3, the DNA is TGTGCCAGCTCACCCCCGGCCGACGGGGGGATCACAGATACGCAGTATTTT. Protein product: CASSPPADGGITDTQYF. Filled out from reference TRBV18 and TRBJ2-3, the complete variable domain reads NAGVMQNPRHLVRRRGQEARLRCSPMKGHSHVYWYRQLPEEGLKFMVYLQKENIIDESGMPKERFSAEFPKEGPSILRIQQVVRGDSAAYFCASSPPADGGITDTQYFGPGTRLTVL.

V is TRBV10-3 and J is TRBJ1-1, with 9 nucleotides matching TRBD1. CDR3 size: 13 residues. Trimming removed 2 bases from V and 8 bases from J; junction bases left unmatched: 3. From germline, CDR1 is ENHRY and CDR2 SYGVKD. CDR3 nucleotides: TGTGCCATCAGTGAGATCGACAGGGGGGAAGCTTTCTTT. It specifies CAISEIDRGEAFF.

This clonotype was counted at least ten times. The chain joins TRBV5-1 to TRBJ2-5, with D unresolved. V was trimmed by 0 bases and J by 4 bases, leaving 7 bases between them. The germline V gene has CDR1 SGHRS and CDR2 YFSETQ. CDR3 length equals 13 residues. The CDR3 bases are TGCGCCAGCAGCTTGGTAGCCGGAGAGACCCAGTACTTC. Its translation: CASSLVAGETQYF. Complete variable domain (other parts from reference TRBV5-1 and TRBJ2-5): KAGVTQTPRYLIKTRGQQVTLSCSPISGHRSVSWYQQTPGQGLQFLFEYFSETQRNKGNFPGRFSGRQFSNSRSEMNVSTLELGDSALYLCASSLVAGETQYFGPGTRLLVL.

Only a few counts were recorded for this clonotype. V usage is TRBV2 and J usage is TRBJ1-1, with TRBD1 as a possible D gene (6 bases). The CDR3 covers 15 residues. V lost 6 bases and J lost 7, with 21 bases in between. Germline V gene data show CDR1 as SNHLY and CDR2 as FYNNEI. In nucleotides, the CDR3 is TGTGCCAGCAGCCTAATGGGTGGGGGGCATAGTGAAGCTTTCTTT. Translated, it gives CASSLMGGGHSEAFF.

This clonotype was observed a few times. The gene calls are TRBV6-2 or TRBV6-3 and TRBJ2-1, with a tentative D call TRBD1 (5 bases). The V gene's germline CDR1 is MNHEY and CDR2 SVGEGT. Trimming stripped 2 bases from V and 12 bases from J, with 11 bases between. CDR3 length equals 12 residues. CDR3 bases: TGTGCCAGCAGTTACGAGAGGACACGGCAGTTCTTC. This gives the protein CASSYERTRQFF.

This clonotype was detected ten times or more. The chain joins TRBV14 to TRBJ2-3; D might be TRBD1 (5 bases). CDR1 SGHDN and CDR2 FVKESK come from the germline V gene. The V end was cut by 3 bases, the J end by 4 bases, with 17 bases between. CDR3 size: 16 residues. The CDR3: CASSQQGWGLADTQYF. CDR3 in DNA: TGTGCCAGCAGCCAGCAGGGATGGGGTTTAGCAGATACGCAGTATTTT.

The table lists this clonotype with a few counts. The chain links TRBV29-1 to TRBJ1-2, with TRBD1 matching over 8 bases. The germline CDR1 and CDR2 sequences are SQVTM and ANQGSEA. This CDR3 contains 13 residues. The junction had 7 bases not matched to a gene; V was cut back by 6 bases and J by 4 bases. CDR3 residues: CSVRTGLAYGYTF. DNA for the CDR3: TGCAGCGTCCGGACAGGGTTGGCCTATGGCTACACCTTC.